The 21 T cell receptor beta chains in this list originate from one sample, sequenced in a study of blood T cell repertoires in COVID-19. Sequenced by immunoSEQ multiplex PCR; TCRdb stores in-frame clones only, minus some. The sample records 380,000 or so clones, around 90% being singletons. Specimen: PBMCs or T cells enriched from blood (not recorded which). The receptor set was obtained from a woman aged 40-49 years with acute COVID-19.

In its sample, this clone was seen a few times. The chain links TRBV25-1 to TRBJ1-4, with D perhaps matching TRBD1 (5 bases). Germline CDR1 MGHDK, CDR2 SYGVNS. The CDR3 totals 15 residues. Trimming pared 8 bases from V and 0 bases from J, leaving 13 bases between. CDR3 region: CASGAGWATNEKLFF. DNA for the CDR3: TGTGCCAGCGGCGCAGGGTGGGCAACTAATGAAAAACTGTTTTTT. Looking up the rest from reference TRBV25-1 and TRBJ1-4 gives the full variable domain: EADIYQTPRYLVIGTGKKITLECSQTMGHDKMYWYQQDPGMELHLIHYSYGVNSTEKGDLSSESTVSRIRTEHFPLTLESARPSHTSQYLCASGAGWATNEKLFFGSGTQLSVL.

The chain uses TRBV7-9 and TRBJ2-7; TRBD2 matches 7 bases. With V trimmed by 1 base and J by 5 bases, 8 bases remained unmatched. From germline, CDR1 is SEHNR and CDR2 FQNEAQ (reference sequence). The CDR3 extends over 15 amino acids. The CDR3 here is CASSLGSGEAHEQYF. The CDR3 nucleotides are TGTGCCAGCAGCTTAGGCAGCGGGGAAGCCCACGAGCAGTACTTC.

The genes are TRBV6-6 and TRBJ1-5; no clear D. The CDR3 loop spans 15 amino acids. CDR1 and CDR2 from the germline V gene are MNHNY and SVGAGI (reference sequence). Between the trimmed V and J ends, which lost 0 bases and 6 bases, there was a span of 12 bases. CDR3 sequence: CASSYSSLEGQPQHF. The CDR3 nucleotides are TGTGCCAGCAGTTACTCGAGTCTGGAGGGTCAGCCCCAGCATTTT.

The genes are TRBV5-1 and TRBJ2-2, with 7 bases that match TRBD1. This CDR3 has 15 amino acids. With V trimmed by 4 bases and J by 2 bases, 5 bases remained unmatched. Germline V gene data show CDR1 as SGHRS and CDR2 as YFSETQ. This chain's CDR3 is CASSPGGINTGELFF. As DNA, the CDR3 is TGCGCCAGCAGCCCAGGGGGTATAAACACCGGGGAGCTGTTTTTT.

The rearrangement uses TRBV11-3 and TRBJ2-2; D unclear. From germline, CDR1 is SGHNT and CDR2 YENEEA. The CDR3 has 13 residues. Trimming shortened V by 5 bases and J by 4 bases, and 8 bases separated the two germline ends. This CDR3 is CASSPPLTGELFF. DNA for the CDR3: TGTGCCAGCAGCCCGCCACTCACCGGGGAGCTGTTTTTT.

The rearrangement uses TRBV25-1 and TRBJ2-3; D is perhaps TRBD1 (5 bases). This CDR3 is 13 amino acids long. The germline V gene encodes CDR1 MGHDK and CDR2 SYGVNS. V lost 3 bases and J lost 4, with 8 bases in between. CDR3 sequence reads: CASSDRVSDTQYF. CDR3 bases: TGTGCCAGCAGTGACAGGGTGTCAGATACGCAGTATTTT.

CDR3 DNA sequence: TGTGCCAGCAGTGAACTGGGTCAGGTGAACACTGAAGCTTTCTTT. Translation: CASSELGQVNTEAFF. The gene calls are TRBV6-1 and TRBJ1-1, with D uncertain. This CDR3 has 15 residues. V lost 2 bases, J lost 0 bases, and 10 bases lay in between. Germline CDR1 and CDR2: MNHNS and SASEGT.

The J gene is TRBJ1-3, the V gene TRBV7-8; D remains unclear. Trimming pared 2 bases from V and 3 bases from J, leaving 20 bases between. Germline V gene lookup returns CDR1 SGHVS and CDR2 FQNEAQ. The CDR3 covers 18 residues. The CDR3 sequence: CASSLLSRETLSGNTIYF. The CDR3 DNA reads TGTGCCAGCAGCTTACTATCCCGGGAAACGTTAAGTGGAAACACCATATATTTT.

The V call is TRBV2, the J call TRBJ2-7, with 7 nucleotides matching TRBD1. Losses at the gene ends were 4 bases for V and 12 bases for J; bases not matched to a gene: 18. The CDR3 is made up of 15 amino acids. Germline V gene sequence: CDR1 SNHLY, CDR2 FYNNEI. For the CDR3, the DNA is TGTGCCAGCAGTGGGGAACCGGGACAGTCGGCGGCTCGGTACTTC. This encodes CASSGEPGQSAARYF.

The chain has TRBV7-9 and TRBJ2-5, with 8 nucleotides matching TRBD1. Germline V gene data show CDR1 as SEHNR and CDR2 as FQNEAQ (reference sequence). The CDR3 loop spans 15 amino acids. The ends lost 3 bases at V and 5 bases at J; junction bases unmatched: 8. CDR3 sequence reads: CASSLGTGWRETQYF. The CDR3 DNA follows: TGTGCCAGCAGCTTGGGGACAGGATGGCGGGAGACCCAGTACTTC.

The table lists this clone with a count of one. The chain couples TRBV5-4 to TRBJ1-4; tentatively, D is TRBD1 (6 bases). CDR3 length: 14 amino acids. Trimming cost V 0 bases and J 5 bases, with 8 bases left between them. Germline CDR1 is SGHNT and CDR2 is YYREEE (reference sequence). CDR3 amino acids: CASSLDRVNEKLFF. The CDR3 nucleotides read TGTGCCAGCAGCTTGGACAGGGTAAATGAAAAACTGTTTTTT.

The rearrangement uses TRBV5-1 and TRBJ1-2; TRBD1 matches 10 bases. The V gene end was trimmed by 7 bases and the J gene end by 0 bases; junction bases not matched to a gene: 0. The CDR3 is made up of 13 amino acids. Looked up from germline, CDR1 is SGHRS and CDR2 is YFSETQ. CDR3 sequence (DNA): TGCGCCAGCGGACAGGGGGCTAACTATGGCTACACCTTC. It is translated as CASGQGANYGYTF.

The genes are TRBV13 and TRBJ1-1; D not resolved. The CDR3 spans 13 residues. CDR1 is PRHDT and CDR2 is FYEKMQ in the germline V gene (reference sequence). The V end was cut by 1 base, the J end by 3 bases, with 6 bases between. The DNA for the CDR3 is TGTGCCAGCAGCTTAGAAGCGGACACTGAAGCTTTCTTT. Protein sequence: CASSLEADTEAFF.

The chain's CDR3 is CASSLAGVQYSPLHF. The CDR3 coding sequence is TGTGCCAGCAGCTTGGCAGGGGTTCAGTATTCACCCCTCCACTTT. This chain joins TRBV5-6 and TRBJ1-6; tentative D call: TRBD1 (6 bases). Germline V gives CDR1 SGHDT, CDR2 YYEEEE. The V gene lost 0 bases and the J gene lost 8 bases, with 12 bases spanning the gap. The length of the CDR3 is 15 residues.

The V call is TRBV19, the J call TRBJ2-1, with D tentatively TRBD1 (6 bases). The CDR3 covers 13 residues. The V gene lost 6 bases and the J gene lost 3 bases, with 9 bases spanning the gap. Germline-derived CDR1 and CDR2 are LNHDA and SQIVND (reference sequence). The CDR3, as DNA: TGTGCCAGTAGGGGGACATTCTACAATGAGCAGTTCTTC. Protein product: CASRGTFYNEQFF.

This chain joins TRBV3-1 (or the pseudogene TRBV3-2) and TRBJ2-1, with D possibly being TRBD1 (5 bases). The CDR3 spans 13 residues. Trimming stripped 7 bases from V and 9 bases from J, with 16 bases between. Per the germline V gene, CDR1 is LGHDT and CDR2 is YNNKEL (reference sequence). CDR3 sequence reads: CASKASGYSEQFF. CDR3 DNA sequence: TGTGCCAGCAAAGCATCAGGGTATTCTGAGCAGTTCTTC.

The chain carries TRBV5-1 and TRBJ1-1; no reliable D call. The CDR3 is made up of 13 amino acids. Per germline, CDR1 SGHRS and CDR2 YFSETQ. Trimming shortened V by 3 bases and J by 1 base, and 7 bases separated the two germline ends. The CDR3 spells CASSSSRNTEAFF. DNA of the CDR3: TGCGCCAGCAGCTCGAGTAGGAACACTGAAGCTTTCTTT.

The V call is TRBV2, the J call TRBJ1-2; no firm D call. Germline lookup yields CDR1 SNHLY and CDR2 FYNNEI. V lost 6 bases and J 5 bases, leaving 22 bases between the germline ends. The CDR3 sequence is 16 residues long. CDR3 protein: CASSRSVRSPGYGYTF. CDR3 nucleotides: TGTGCCAGCAGCCGTTCGGTACGGTCCCCCGGTTATGGCTACACCTTC.

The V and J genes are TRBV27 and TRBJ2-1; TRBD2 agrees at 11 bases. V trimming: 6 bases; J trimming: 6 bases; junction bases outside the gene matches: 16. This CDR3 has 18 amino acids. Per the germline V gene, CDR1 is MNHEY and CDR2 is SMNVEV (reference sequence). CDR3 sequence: CASSKMGLAVEGGNEQFF. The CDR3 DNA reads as TGTGCCAGCAGCAAAATGGGACTAGCGGTCGAGGGAGGCAATGAGCAGTTCTTC.

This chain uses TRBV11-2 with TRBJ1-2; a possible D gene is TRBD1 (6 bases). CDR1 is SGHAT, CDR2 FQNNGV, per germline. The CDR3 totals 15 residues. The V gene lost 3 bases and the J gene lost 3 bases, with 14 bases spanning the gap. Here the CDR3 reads CASSFQGNRDYGYTF. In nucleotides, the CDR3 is TGTGCCAGCAGCTTTCAGGGGAACCGAGACTATGGCTACACCTTC.

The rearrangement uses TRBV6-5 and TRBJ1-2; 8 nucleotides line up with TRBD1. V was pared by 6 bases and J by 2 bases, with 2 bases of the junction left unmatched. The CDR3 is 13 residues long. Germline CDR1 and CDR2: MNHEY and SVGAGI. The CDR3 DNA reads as TGTGCCAGCAGCACAGGGGGGAACTATGGCTACACCTTC. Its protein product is CASSTGGNYGYTF.